The rows below give T cell receptor beta chains drawn from one sample of a study of a mutant IDH1 vaccine in newly diagnosed glioma. The antigens for these receptors are not known. This table comes from immunoSEQ multiplex PCR, and its TCRdb copy is limited to in-frame clones, with some not included. This sample yields 82,000 or so clones, of which 85% are seen a single time; 2% to 2.5% belongs to the top ten. The source was PBMCs, collected from a glioma patient whose treatment included an IDH1 peptide vaccine. These receptors originate from a man younger than 45 with glioma. Some clones in this sample may be carry-over from other donors' samples. Each CDR3 is given with its conserved first and last residue. The D gene is left open where the match is weak. Some rows mark clone size as missing; the rest say once, few, many or name a class of expanded clone.

j_call	clone_size	d_call	v_call	cdr3_aa	cdr3_nt
TRBJ1-4	.	TRBD1	TRBV6-5	CASSSTGLNEKLFF	TGTGCCAGCAGTTCGACAGGGTTGAATGAAAAACTGTTTTTT
TRBJ2-7	.	.	TRBV10-3	CAISSSGDEQYF	TGTGCCATCAGTTCCTCAGGGGACGAGCAGTACTTC
TRBJ1-5	few	.	TRBV5-6	CASSLGSNQPQHF	TGTGCCAGCAGCTTGGGGTCTAATCAGCCCCAGCATTTT
TRBJ2-7	.	.	TRBV29-1	CSVEPQGRDEQYF	TGCAGCGTTGAACCCCAGGGGAGGGACGAGCAGTACTTC
TRBJ1-3	.	.	TRBV30	CAWITGAGNTIYF	TGTGCCTGGATCACCGGGGCTGGAAACACCATATATTTT
TRBJ2-7	.	TRBD1	TRBV27	CASSLSGTVSYEQYF	TGTGCCAGCAGTTTATCCGGGACAGTCTCCTACGAGCAGTACTTC
TRBJ1-4	.	TRBD1	TRBV27	CASSSGTGYEKLFF	TGTGCCAGCAGTTCCGGGACAGGGTACGAAAAACTGTTTTTT
TRBJ2-1	.	.	TRBV7-3	CASSSGTSGNEQFF	TGTGCCAGCAGCTCAGGGACTTCGGGGAATGAGCAGTTCTTC
TRBJ2-7	.	TRBD1	TRBV5-4	CASSLGQGPYEQYF	TGTGCCAGCAGCTTGGGACAGGGTCCCTACGAGCAGTACTTC
TRBJ2-1	.	.	TRBV7-9	CASSSPGWGQFF	TGTGCCAGCAGCTCCCCCGGGTGGGGGCAGTTCTTC
TRBJ2-7	.	TRBD1	TRBV28	CASSLFPGQVFHEQYF	TGTGCCAGCAGTTTATTTCCGGGACAGGTGTTCCACGAGCAGTACTTC
TRBJ2-5	.	.	TRBV27	CASGGAGETQYF	TGTGCCAGCGGGGGGGCCGGTGAGACCCAGTACTTC
TRBJ1-4	.	.	TRBV4-1	CASSQADTESGKLFF	TGCGCCAGCAGCCAAGCCGACACGGAAAGTGGAAAACTGTTTTTT
TRBJ2-2	.	.	TRBV5-1	CASSSEVGNTGELFF	TGCGCCAGCAGCTCGGAGGTCGGCAACACCGGGGAGCTGTTTTTT
TRBJ1-1	.	TRBD1	TRBV9	CASSASGGGWNTEAFF	TGTGCCAGCAGCGCCTCTGGAGGGGGCTGGAACACTGAAGCTTTCTTT
TRBJ1-3	.	.	TRBV5-1	CASSHTSLSSGNTIYF	TGCGCCAGCAGCCATACCTCGTTGAGCTCTGGAAACACCATATATTTT
TRBJ2-7	once	.	TRBV7-9	CASRSGAYEQYF	TGTGCCAGCCGTTCGGGGGCATACGAGCAGTACTTC
TRBJ1-4	.	TRBD1	TRBV28	CASSSLSLGQAWYEKLFF	TGTGCCAGCAGTTCCCTGAGCCTCGGACAGGCTTGGTATGAAAAACTGTTTTTT
TRBJ2-7	.	.	TRBV14	CASSHRRGSSYEQYF	TGTGCCAGCAGCCATCGAAGGGGGTCATCCTACGAGCAGTACTTC
TRBJ2-7	.	TRBD1	TRBV7-2	CASSWATGGFDEQYF	TGTGCCAGCAGCTGGGCGACAGGGGGCTTCGACGAGCAGTACTTC
TRBJ1-4	.	.	TRBV6-5	CASRSGPNINEKLFF	TGTGCCAGCAGGTCCGGGCCGAATATTAATGAAAAACTGTTTTTT
TRBJ2-1	.	TRBD2	TRBV28	CASEREGLDEQFF	TGTGCCAGTGAACGGGAGGGCCTTGATGAGCAGTTCTTC
TRBJ1-1	.	.	TRBV19	CASSITDLNTEAFF	TGTGCCAGTAGTATTACGGACCTAAACACTGAAGCTTTCTTT
TRBJ1-1	few	.	TRBV30	CAWSGSWGAFF	TGTGCCTGGAGTGGTTCGTGGGGGGCTTTCTTT
TRBJ2-7	.	.	TRBV18	CASSPRQITFPEQYF	TGTGCCAGCTCACCCAGACAGATTACTTTTCCCGAGCAGTACTTC
TRBJ1-1	.	.	TRBV5-6	CASSLPGPLNTEAFF	TGTGCCAGCAGCTTGCCGGGGCCCCTAAACACTGAAGCTTTCTTT
TRBJ2-7	.	.	TRBV19	CASSKSTTSYEQYF	TGTGCCAGTAGTAAGAGCACAACTTCCTACGAGCAGTACTTC
TRBJ2-5	few	.	TRBV5-1	CASSSFPGLQETQYF	TGCGCCAGCAGCTCGTTTCCGGGACTTCAAGAGACCCAGTACTTC
TRBJ1-6	.	TRBD1	TRBV10-3	CAISSGTDNSPLHF	TGTGCCATCAGCTCCGGGACAGATAATTCACCCCTCCACTTT
TRBJ1-2	once	TRBD1	TRBV29-1	CSVEVYRGPYGHTF	TGCAGCGTTGAGGTATACAGGGGACCCTATGGCCACACCTTC
TRBJ1-2	once	.	TRBV5-6	CASSPLSRRGGDGYTF	TGTGCCAGCAGCCCATTAAGTCGACGGGGCGGGGACGGCTACACCTTC
TRBJ1-3	.	TRBD1	TRBV28	CASSLGQGVLNTIYF	TGTGCCAGCAGTCTAGGACAGGGGGTATTAAACACCATATATTTT
TRBJ2-7	few	.	TRBV18	CASSHDGAGALKEQYF	TGTGCCAGCTCGCACGACGGTGCCGGGGCCCTTAAGGAGCAGTACTTC
TRBJ1-1	.	.	TRBV9	CASSPQGNQNTEAFF	TGTGCCAGCAGCCCGCAGGGGAACCAGAACACTGAAGCTTTCTTT
TRBJ2-3	.	.	TRBV5-4	CASSSLGGDTQYF	TGTGCCAGCAGCTCCTTAGGAGGGGATACGCAGTATTTT
TRBJ2-7	.	.	TRBV7-9	CASSPPRGHYEQYF	TGTGCCAGCAGCCCCCCTAGGGGCCACTACGAGCAGTACTTC
TRBJ2-2	.	TRBD2	TRBV4-1	CASSQDGFGGGVTGELFF	TGCGCCAGCAGCCAAGATGGCTTTGGGGGAGGGGTCACCGGGGAGCTGTTTTTT
TRBJ2-2	.	.	TRBV9	CASSALTGADTGELFF	TGTGCCAGCAGCGCCCTAACGGGGGCCGACACCGGGGAGCTGTTTTTT
TRBJ2-7	.	.	TRBV5-1	CASSLVGGRSYEQYF	TGCGCCAGCAGCTTGGTTGGCGGGCGTTCCTACGAGCAGTACTTC
TRBJ1-2	.	TRBD1	TRBV5-4	CASSLDRGSYGYTF	TGTGCCAGCAGCTTGGACAGGGGGTCCTATGGCTACACCTTT